A single T cell receptor (beta chain) is shown here with its context. Germline V CDR1 and CDR2: LNHDA, SQIVND (reference sequence). V was pared by 7 bases and J by 1 base, with 6 bases of the junction left unmatched. The CDR3 runs to 15 residues. The data were taken from a study of blood T cell repertoires in COVID-19. Only in-frame clones appear in the TCRdb table, and some are missing; sequencing was by immunoSEQ multiplex PCR. There are around 53,000 clones in the sample; approximately 80% occur only once, and roughly two fifths lies in the top ten. The sample comprised peripheral blood. This TCR was sampled from a man between 65 and 85 years old with active or convalescent COVID-19. This rearrangement joins TRBV19 to TRBJ2-7; 11 bases line up with TRBD1. CDR3 residues: CASTPGQGGSYEQYF. The DNA for the CDR3 is TGTGCCAGTACCCCGGGACAGGGGGGATCCTACGAGCAGTACTTC.